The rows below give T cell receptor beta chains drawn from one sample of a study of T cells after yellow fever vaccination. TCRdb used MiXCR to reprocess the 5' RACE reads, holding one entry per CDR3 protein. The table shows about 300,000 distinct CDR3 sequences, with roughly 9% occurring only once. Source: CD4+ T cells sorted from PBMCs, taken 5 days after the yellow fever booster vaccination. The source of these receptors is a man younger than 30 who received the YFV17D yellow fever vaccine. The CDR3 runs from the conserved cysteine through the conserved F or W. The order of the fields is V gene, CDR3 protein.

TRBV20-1	CSALRGAGGYEQYF
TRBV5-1	CASSMTGTNTGELFF
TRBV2	CASRGGLPGNTIYF
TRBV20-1	CSARAAGTENTEAFF
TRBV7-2	CASSLSRDLWYF
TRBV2	CASKEGMNTEAFF
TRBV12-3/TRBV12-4	CASTSGEDTQYF
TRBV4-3	CASSQDRSQTAYF
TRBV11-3	CASSLGGARETQYF
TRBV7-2	CASTPSRQAPLGEQYF
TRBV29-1	CSVEVGPLAKNIQYF
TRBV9	CASSVGGTSGGASEQFF
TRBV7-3	CASSPGQGATDTQYF
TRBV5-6	CASSIRGFQYEQYF
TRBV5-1	CASSLAGLYGYTF
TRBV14	CAIITQGNQPQHF
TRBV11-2	CATGRTGNTEAFF
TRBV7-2	CASSLMRGGLNEQFF
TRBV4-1	CASSQDPGSPVGEQFF
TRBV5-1	CASSPQAGTSNEQFF
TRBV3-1	CASSQRDRHTEAFF
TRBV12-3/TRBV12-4	CASSLNRGGMEKLFF
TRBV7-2	CASSLAGGLETQYF
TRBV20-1	CSARDLNYGYTF
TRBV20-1	CSAQLQGGTEAFF
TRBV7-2	CASSPGAANTEAFF
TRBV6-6	CASSRTDGDSPLHF